The rows below give T cell receptor beta chains drawn from one sample of a study of cytomegalovirus exposure and HLA in healthy donors. The repertoire was sequenced with immunoSEQ multiplex PCR; TCRdb's copy has only in-frame clones and lacks some. The table includes some 57,000 clones, 55% to 65% detected once. The sequencing sample was made of PBMCs. Source of these receptors: a human donor in good health. Both conserved end residues are trimmed from each CDR3.

CDR3,V,J
AAGRATDTQY,TRBV25-1,TRBJ2-3
ASIQGLAGPGAGELF,TRBV13,TRBJ2-2
ASGRDSSNQPQH,TRBV6-6,TRBJ1-5
ASSLLGNRDREQY,TRBV14,TRBJ2-7
ASSLQRTVNQPQH,TRBV7-2,TRBJ1-5
ASSLYRTGAYT,TRBV27,TRBJ1-2
ASKLTGGISGEQY,TRBV6-5,TRBJ2-7
ASSVGGGEYGYT,TRBV9,TRBJ1-2
ASSQMTSIPGELF,TRBV4-1,TRBJ2-2
ASSQARTGGGEQY,TRBV4-2,TRBJ2-7
ASSADRDTEAF,TRBV7-9,TRBJ1-1
ASSLARGTAEEKLF,TRBV7-9,TRBJ1-4
ASSKAVGRYEQY,TRBV21-1,TRBJ2-7
ASSESQQAYGYT,TRBV2,TRBJ1-2
ASSLGGPRDTQY,TRBV7-2,TRBJ2-3
AWSRTGVRQTNEKLF,TRBV30,TRBJ1-4
ASSVVSGGDNEQF,TRBV9,TRBJ2-1
ASSFRVGTEAF,TRBV27,TRBJ1-1
ASSLTGGLSNEQY,TRBV7-2,TRBJ2-7
ASKSGTGGETQY,TRBV2,TRBJ2-5
ASSQIQGSYNSPLH,TRBV14,TRBJ1-6
ASSESVSTEAF,TRBV6-4,TRBJ1-1